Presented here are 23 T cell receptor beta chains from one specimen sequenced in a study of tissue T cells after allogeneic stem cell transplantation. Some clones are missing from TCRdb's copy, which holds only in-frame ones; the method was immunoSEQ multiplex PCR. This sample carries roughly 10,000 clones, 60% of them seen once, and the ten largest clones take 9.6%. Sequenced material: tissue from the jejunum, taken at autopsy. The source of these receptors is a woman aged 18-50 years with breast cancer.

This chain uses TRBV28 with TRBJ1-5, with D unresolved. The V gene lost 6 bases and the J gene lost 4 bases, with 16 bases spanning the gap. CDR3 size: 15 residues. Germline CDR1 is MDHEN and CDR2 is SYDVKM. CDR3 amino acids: CASSPAGRINQPQHF. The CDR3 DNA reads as TGTGCCAGCAGCCCAGCTGGACGGATTAATCAGCCCCAGCATTTT.

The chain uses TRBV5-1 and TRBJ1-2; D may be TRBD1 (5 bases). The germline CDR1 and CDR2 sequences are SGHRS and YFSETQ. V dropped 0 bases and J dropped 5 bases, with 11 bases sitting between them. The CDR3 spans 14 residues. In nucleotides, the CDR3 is TGCGCCAGCAGCTTGGCCGGGACCCAGTATGGCTACACCTTC. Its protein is CASSLAGTQYGYTF.

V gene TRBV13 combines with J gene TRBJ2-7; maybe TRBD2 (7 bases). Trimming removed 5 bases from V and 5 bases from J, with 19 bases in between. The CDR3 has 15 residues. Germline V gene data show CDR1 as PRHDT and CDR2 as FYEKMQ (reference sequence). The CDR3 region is CASSPEGGVVDEQYF. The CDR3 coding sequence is TGTGCCAGCAGCCCCGAGGGGGGGGTAGTCGACGAGCAGTACTTC.

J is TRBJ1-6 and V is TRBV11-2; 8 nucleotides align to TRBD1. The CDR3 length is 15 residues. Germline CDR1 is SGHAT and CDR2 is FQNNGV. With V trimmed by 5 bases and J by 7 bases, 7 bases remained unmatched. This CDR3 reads CASSRNRQGNSPLHF. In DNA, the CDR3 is TGTGCCAGCAGCCGAAATCGACAGGGGAATTCACCCCTCCACTTT.

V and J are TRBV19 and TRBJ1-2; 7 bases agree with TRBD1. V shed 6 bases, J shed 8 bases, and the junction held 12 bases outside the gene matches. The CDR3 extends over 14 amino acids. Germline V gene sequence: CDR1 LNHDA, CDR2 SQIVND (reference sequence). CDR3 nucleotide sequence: TGTGCCAGTAGAACAGGGGAACGGAGGGGCGGCTACACCTTC. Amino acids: CASRTGERRGGYTF.

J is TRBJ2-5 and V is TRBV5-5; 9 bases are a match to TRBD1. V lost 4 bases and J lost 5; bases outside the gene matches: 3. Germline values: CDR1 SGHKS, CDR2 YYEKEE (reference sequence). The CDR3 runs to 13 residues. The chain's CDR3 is CASSRTGEETQYF. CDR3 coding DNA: TGTGCCAGCAGCCGGACAGGGGAGGAGACCCAGTACTTC.

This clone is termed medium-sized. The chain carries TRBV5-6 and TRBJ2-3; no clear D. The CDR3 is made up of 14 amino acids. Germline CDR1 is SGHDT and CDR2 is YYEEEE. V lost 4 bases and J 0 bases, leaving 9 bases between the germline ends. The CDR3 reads CASSPTWSTDTQYF. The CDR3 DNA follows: TGTGCCAGCAGCCCGACTTGGAGCACAGATACGCAGTATTTT.

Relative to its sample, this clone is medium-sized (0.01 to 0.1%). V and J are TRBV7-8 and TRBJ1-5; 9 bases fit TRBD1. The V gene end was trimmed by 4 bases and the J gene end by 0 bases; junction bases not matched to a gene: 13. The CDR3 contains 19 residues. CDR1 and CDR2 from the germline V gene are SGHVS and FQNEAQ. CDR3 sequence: CASSSDRDRVPNSNQPQHF. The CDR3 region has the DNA TGTGCCAGCAGCTCAGACCGGGACAGGGTCCCGAATAGCAATCAGCCCCAGCATTTT.

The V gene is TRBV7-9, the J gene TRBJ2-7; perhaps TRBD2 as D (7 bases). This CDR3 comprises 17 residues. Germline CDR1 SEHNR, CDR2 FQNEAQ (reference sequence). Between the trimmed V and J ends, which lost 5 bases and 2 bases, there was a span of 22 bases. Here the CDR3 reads CASSITAGGGGTYEQYF. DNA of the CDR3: TGTGCCAGCAGCATCACGGCTGGGGGAGGGGGGACCTACGAGCAGTACTTC.

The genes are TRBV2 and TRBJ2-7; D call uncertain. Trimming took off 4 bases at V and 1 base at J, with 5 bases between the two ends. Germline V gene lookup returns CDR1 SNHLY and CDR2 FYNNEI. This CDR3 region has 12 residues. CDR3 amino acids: CASSGLSYEQYF. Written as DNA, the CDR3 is TGTGCCAGCAGTGGGCTATCCTACGAGCAGTACTTC. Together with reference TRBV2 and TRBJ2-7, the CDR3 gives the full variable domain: EPEVTQTPSHQVTQMGQEVILRCVPISNHLYFYWYRQILGQKVEFLVSFYNNEISEKSEIFDDQFSVERPDGSNFTLKIRSTKLEDSAMYFCASSGLSYEQYFGPGTRLTVT.

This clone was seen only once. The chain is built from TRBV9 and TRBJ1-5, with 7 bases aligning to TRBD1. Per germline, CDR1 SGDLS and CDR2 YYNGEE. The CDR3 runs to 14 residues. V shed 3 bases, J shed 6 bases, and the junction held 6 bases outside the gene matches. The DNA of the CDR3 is TGTGCCAGCAGCGGACGGACAGGCGGTCAGCCCCAGCATTTT. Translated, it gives CASSGRTGGQPQHF.

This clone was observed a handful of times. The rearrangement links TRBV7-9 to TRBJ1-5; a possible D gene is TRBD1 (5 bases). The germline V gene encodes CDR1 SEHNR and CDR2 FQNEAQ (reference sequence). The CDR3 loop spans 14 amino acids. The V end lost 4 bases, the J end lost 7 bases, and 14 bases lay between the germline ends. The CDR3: CASSSEGFRQPQHF. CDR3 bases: TGTGCCAGCAGCTCAGAGGGGTTTCGCCAGCCCCAGCATTTT.

CDR3 region: CASSPTGRALPYEQYF. CDR3 coding DNA: TGTGCCAGCAGCCCAACGGGCCGGGCGCTTCCCTACGAGCAGTACTTC. The rearrangement uses TRBV5-4 and TRBJ2-7; unclear D gene. The germline V and J ends were trimmed by 4 bases and 2 bases, with 19 bases remaining between them. This CDR3 is 16 amino acids long. The germline V gene encodes CDR1 SGHNT and CDR2 YYREEE (reference sequence).

DNA for the CDR3: TGCAGCGTTGAAGGGCGGGGGAACGAGCAGTACTTC. Amino acid sequence: CSVEGRGNEQYF. The rearrangement links TRBV29-1 to TRBJ2-7, with 7 bases fitting TRBD2. Germline CDR1 is SQVTM and CDR2 is ANQGSEA. V lost 1 base to trimming and J lost 5 bases; unmatched junction nucleotides: 2. This CDR3 has 12 residues.

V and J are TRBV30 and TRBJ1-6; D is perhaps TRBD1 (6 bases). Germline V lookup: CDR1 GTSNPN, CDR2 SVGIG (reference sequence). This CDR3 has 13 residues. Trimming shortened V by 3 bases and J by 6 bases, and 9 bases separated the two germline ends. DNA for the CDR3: TGTGCCTGGAGCGTGGACAGTAATTCACCCCTCCACTTT. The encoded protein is CAWSVDSNSPLHF.

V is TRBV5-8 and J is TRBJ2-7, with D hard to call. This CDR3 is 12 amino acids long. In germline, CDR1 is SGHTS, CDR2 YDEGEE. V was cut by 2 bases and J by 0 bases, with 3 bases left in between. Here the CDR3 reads CASSFSSYEQYF. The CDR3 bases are TGTGCCAGCAGCTTCAGCTCCTACGAGCAGTACTTC.

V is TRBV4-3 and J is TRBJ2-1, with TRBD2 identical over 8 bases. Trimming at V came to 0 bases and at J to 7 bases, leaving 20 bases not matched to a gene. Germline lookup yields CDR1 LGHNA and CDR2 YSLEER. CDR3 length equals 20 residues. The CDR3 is CASSQDRPGLVRGTTNEQFF. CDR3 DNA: TGCGCCAGCAGCCAAGATCGCCCGGGACTAGTTAGGGGGACCACGAATGAGCAGTTCTTC.

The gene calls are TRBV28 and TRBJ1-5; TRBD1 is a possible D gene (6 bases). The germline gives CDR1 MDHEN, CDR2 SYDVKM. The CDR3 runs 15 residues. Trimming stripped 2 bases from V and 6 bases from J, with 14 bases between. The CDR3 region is CASSLRSGVIQPQHF. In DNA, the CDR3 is TGTGCCAGCAGTTTAAGGTCAGGGGTCATTCAGCCCCAGCATTTT.

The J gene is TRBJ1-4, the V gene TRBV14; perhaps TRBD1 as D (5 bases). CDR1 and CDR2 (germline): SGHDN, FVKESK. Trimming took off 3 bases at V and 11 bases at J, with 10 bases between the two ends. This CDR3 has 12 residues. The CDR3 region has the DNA TGTGCCAGCAGCCACGAACAGGAGAAACTGTTTTTT. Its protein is CASSHEQEKLFF.

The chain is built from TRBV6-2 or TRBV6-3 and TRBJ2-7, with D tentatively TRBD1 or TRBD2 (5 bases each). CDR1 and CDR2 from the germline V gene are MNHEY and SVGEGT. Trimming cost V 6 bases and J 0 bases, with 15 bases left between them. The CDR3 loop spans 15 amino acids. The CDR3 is CASSLTSGASYEQYF. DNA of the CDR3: TGTGCCAGCAGCCTAACCTCCGGGGCCTCCTACGAGCAGTACTTC.

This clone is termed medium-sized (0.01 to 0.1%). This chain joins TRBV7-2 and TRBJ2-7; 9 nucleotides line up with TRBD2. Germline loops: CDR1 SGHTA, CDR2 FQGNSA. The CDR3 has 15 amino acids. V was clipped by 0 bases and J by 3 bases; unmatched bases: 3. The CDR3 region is CASSLAPSGNYEQYF. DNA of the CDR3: TGTGCCAGCAGCTTAGCGCCTAGCGGGAACTACGAGCAGTACTTC.

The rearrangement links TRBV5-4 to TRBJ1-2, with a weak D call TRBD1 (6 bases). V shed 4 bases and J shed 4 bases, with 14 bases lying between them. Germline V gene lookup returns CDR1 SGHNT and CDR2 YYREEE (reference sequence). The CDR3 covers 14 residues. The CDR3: CASSPAGGSYGYTF. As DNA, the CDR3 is TGTGCCAGCAGCCCGGCGGGGGGCAGCTATGGCTACACCTTC.

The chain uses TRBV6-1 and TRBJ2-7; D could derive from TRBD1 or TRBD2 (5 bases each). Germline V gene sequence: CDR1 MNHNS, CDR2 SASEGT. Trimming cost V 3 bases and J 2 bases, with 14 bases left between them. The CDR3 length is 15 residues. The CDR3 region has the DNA TGTGCCAGCAGTGACCGGGACGTAGTGACCTACGAGCAGTACTTC. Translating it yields CASSDRDVVTYEQYF.